This TCR beta chain was identified during a study of T cells in Graves' hyperthyroidism and ophthalmopathy. It was RNA transcripts that yielded the amplified TCR beta CDR3 regions. An initial round of RT-PCR targeting the TCR CDR3 relied on the HTBI primer set. TCRdb used MiXCR to reprocess the multiplex PCR reads, holding one entry per CDR3 protein. The repertoire consists of some 600,000 distinct CDR3 sequences, with just over 45% occurring once and the leading ten covering about 7.9%. Germline V CDR1 and CDR2: ENHRY, SYGVKD. The CDR3 has 17 residues. Unmatched junction bases numbered 12, after V lost 10 bases and J lost 1 base. Study-level findings and limits: Model predictions of ophthalmopathy came a median approximately 6.8 months before onset. Within blood appeared most thyroid clonotypes that had expanded above 0.001. Stable hyperthyroidism was told apart from ophthalmopathy by a model built on 13 V-J features.

Remarks on this clonotype: The antigen is not known.

Exclusion criteria comprised uncontrolled infection, other autoimmune disease, pregnancy or lactation. The V and J genes are TRBV10-3 and TRBJ2-7; 14 nucleotides agree with TRBD2. The specimen was peripheral blood or thyroid tissue (not recorded which). This receptor was obtained from a woman in her late teens or twenties with Graves' hyperthyroidism. CDR3 DNA: TGTGCCAGCAGGGGGACTAGCGGGAGAGCCACGTCCTACGAGCAGTACTTC. It encodes CASRGTSGRATSYEQYF.